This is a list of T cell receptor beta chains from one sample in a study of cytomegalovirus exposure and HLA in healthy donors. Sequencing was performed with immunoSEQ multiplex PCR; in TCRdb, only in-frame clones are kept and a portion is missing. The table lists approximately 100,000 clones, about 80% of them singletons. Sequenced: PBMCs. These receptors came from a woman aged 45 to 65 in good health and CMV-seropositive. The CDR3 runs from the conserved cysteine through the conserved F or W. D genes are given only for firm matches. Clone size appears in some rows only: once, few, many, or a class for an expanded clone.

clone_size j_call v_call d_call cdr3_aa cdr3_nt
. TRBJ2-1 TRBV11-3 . CASSLVAGGYDNEQFF TGTGCCAGCAGCTTAGTTGCGGGCGGGTATGACAATGAGCAGTTCTTC
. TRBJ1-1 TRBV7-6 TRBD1 CASSTTSDRRNTEAFF TGTGCCAGCAGCACCACATCGGACAGGAGGAACACTGAAGCTTTCTTT
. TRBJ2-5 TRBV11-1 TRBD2 CASSERLAGEETQYF TGTGCCAGCAGCGAACGACTAGCGGGAGAAGAGACCCAGTACTTC
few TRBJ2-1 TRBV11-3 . CASSLVTESAYNEQFF TGTGCCAGCAGCTTAGTGACCGAAAGCGCCTACAATGAGCAGTTCTTC
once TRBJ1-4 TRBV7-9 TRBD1 CASSATGITTNEKLFF TGTGCCAGCAGCGCGACAGGGATCACCACTAATGAAAAACTGTTTTTT
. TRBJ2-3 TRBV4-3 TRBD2 CASSQEPGREGDTQYF TGCGCCAGCAGCCAAGAACCCGGGAGGGAGGGAGATACGCAGTATTTT
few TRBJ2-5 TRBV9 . CASSVRDGAETQYF TGTGCCAGCAGCGTGCGGGACGGAGCAGAGACCCAGTACTTC
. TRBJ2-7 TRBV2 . CASSELSNTHEQYF TGTGCCAGCAGTGAACTTTCTAATACTCACGAGCAGTACTTC
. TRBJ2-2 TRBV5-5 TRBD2 CASSLVGGGPGELFF TGTGCCAGCAGCTTGGTTGGGGGAGGGCCCGGGGAGCTGTTTTTT
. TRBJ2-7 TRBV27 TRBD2 CASSLGLAGVGNYEQYF TGTGCCAGCAGTTTAGGACTAGCGGGAGTGGGGAACTACGAGCAGTACTTC
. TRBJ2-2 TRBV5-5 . CASSLAMIDPGELFF TGTGCCAGCAGCTTGGCCATGATAGATCCCGGGGAGCTGTTTTTT
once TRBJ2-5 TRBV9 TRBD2 CASSATSGGAWETQYF TGTGCCAGCAGCGCCACTAGCGGGGGGGCTTGGGAGACCCAGTACTTC
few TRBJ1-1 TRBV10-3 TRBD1 CAISLGGQGSEAFF TGTGCCATCAGTCTAGGGGGACAGGGCAGTGAAGCTTTCTTT
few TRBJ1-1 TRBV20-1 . CSAQGNTEAFF TGCAGTGCCCAGGGGAACACTGAAGCTTTCTTT
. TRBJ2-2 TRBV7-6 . CASSPIIAGELFF TGTGCCAGCAGCCCTATAATCGCCGGGGAGCTGTTTTTT
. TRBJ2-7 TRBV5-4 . CASSFDFSYEQYF TGTGCCAGCAGCTTCGACTTCTCCTACGAGCAGTACTTC
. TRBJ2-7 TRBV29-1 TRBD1 CSVAKPGQGLNEQYF TGCAGCGTGGCAAAACCGGGACAGGGCTTGAACGAGCAGTACTTC
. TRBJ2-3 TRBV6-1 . CASSEGLLQDTQYF TGTGCCAGCAGTGAGGGACTCCTCCAAGATACGCAGTATTTT
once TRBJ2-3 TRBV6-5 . CASKVGDGTQYF TGTGCCAGCAAAGTGGGCGATGGGACGCAGTATTTT
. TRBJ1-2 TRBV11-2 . CASSPSRNNYGYTF TGTGCCAGCAGCCCTAGTCGGAATAACTATGGCTACACCTTC
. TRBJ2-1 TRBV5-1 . CASSLGGSSYNEQFF TGCGCCAGCAGCTTGGGGGGCAGCTCCTACAATGAGCAGTTCTTC
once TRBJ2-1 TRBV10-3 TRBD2 CAISIGTSGGNEQFF TGTGCCATCAGTATTGGGACTAGCGGGGGGAATGAGCAGTTCTTC
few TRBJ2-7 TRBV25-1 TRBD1 CASSDDRGATYEQYF TGTGCCAGCAGTGATGACAGGGGTGCAACCTACGAGCAGTACTTC
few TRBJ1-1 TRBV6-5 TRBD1 CASSTGTGKNTEAFF TGTGCCAGCAGTACCGGGACAGGGAAAAACACTGAAGCTTTCTTT
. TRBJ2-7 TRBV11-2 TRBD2 CASTLAGGPSEQYF TGTGCCAGCACCCTAGCGGGGGGGCCCTCCGAGCAGTACTTC
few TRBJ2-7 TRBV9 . CASSVELEPYEQYF TGTGCCAGCAGCGTAGAACTAGAGCCCTACGAGCAGTACTTC
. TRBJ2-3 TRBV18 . CASSPGASDTQYF TGTGCCAGCTCACCAGGGGCGTCAGATACGCAGTATTTT
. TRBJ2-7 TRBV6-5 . CASSFSPGNHEQYF TGTGCCAGCAGTTTCAGTCCCGGGAACCACGAGCAGTACTTC
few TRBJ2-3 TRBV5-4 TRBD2 CASSLGGLERTDTQYF TGTGCCAGCAGCTTGGGGGGACTAGAGAGGACAGATACGCAGTATTTT
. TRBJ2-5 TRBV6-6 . CASSYSRGIGETQYF TGTGCCAGCAGTTACTCGAGGGGGATCGGAGAGACCCAGTACTTC